This is a list of T cell receptor beta chains from one sample in a study of blood T cell repertoires in COVID-19. Some clones are missing from TCRdb's copy, which holds only in-frame ones; the method was immunoSEQ multiplex PCR. The sample yields around 290,000 clones, less than 90% seen once. The sample taken for sequencing was peripheral blood. These receptors were taken from a woman in her 70s with COVID-19, enrolled during active disease. The CDR3 runs from the conserved cysteine through the conserved F or W. The D gene is left open where the match is weak. Rows give clone size only sometimes, using once, few, many, or a class for an expanded clone.

>NA|TRBV9|TRBJ2-1|TRBD2
CASSVDGGSNEQFF
TGTGCCAGCAGCGTAGACGGGGGGAGCAATGAGCAGTTCTTC
>NA|TRBV27|TRBJ1-1|TRBD1
CASSNDRVEAFF
TGTGCCAGCAGTAACGACAGGGTTGAAGCTTTCTTT
>NA|TRBV10-3|TRBJ2-5|NA
CAISELETQYF
TGTGCCATCAGTGAGCTCGAGACCCAGTACTTC
>NA|TRBV6-5|TRBJ2-5|NA
CASSYGAGQETQYF
TGTGCCAGCAGTTATGGGGCAGGCCAAGAGACCCAGTACTTC
>NA|TRBV30|TRBJ1-4|NA
CAWSRGNEKLFF
TGTGCCTGGAGTCGAGGGAATGAAAAACTGTTTTTT
>NA|TRBV6-2/TRBV6-3|TRBJ2-7|NA
CASSPGTYYEQYF
TGTGCCAGCAGTCCCGGGACTTACTACGAGCAGTACTTC
>NA|TRBV5-1|TRBJ2-7|TRBD2
CASSLAGAGYEQYF
TGCGCCAGCAGTTTAGCGGGGGCCGGCTACGAGCAGTACTTC
>NA|TRBV5-1|TRBJ2-3|NA
CASSLARAADTQYF
TGCGCCAGCAGCTTGGCTCGTGCAGCAGATACGCAGTATTTT
>NA|TRBV29-1|TRBJ2-1|NA
CSVRPGTDEQFF
TGCAGCGTCCGACCCGGTACAGATGAGCAGTTCTTC
>NA|TRBV5-1|TRBJ2-3|NA
CASKHSGGPVGWSDTQYF
TGCGCCAGCAAACACTCGGGGGGCCCAGTTGGTTGGTCAGATACGCAGTATTTT
>NA|TRBV19|TRBJ2-5|NA
CASSSPGQGQETQYF
TGTGCCAGTAGTTCACCGGGACAAGGGCAAGAGACCCAGTACTTC
>NA|TRBV5-1|TRBJ1-4|NA
CASRSGGPNEKLFF
TGCGCCAGCAGATCTGGAGGGCCTAATGAAAAACTGTTTTTT
>NA|TRBV29-1|TRBJ2-7|TRBD2
CSVGGLALYEQYF
TGCAGCGTTGGGGGACTAGCCCTATACGAGCAGTACTTC
>NA|TRBV6-2/TRBV6-3|TRBJ1-1|TRBD1
CASSSDRGLLYTEAFF
TGTGCCAGCAGTTCGGACAGGGGACTTCTTTACACTGAAGCTTTCTTT
>NA|TRBV4-1|TRBJ1-2|TRBD1
CASSHSTGDPNYGYTF
TGCGCCAGCAGCCATTCTACAGGGGATCCTAACTATGGCTACACCTTC
>NA|TRBV10-2|TRBJ2-7|NA
CASSEGVPYEQYF
TGCGCCAGCAGTGAAGGGGTCCCCTACGAGCAGTACTTC
>NA|TRBV2|TRBJ1-1|TRBD1
CASARQGLATEAFF
TGTGCCAGCGCTAGACAGGGGTTGGCCACTGAAGCTTTCTTT
>NA|TRBV19|TRBJ2-5|NA
CASSYGTQGGKTQYF
TGTGCCAGCTCCTACGGGACCCAGGGCGGGAAGACCCAGTACTTC
>NA|TRBV30|TRBJ1-2|NA
CAWSVRVTRSYGYTF
TGTGCCTGGAGTGTACGCGTCACCCGGTCCTATGGCTACACCTTC
>NA|TRBV15|TRBJ1-1|NA
CATNTGRTEAFF
TGTGCCACCAACACAGGAAGAACCGAAGCTTTCTTT
>NA|TRBV2|TRBJ1-1|NA
CASTQGNTEAFF
TGTGCCAGCACCCAGGGGAACACTGAAGCTTTCTTT
>NA|TRBV28|TRBJ2-7|TRBD1
CASSLMGQGAEEQYF
TGTGCCAGCAGTTTGATGGGACAGGGGGCAGAAGAGCAGTACTTC
>NA|TRBV5-1|TRBJ2-3|NA
CASSLGPNAGTNTQYF
TGCGCCAGCAGCTTGGGACCCAACGCCGGTACTAATACGCAGTATTTT
>NA|TRBV27|TRBJ1-6|NA
CASSLSGDTSSPLHF
TGTGCCAGCAGTTTATCAGGGGACACCAGTTCACCCCTCCACTTT
>once|TRBV28|TRBJ2-3|TRBD2
CASRRRTSVFQATSTDTQYF
TGTGCCAGCAGGCGCCGGACTAGCGTTTTCCAGGCCACTAGCACAGATACGCAGTATTTT
>NA|TRBV15|TRBJ2-1|TRBD2
CATSRGTSENEQFF
TGTGCCACCAGCAGGGGGACTAGTGAAAATGAGCAGTTCTTC
>NA|TRBV4-1|TRBJ1-4|TRBD1
CASSQDLWGQGNEKLFF
TGCGCCAGCAGCCAAGATCTTTGGGGACAGGGGAATGAAAAACTGTTTTTT
>NA|TRBV5-1|TRBJ2-3|TRBD2
CASSASLAGGPDTQYF
TGCGCCAGCAGCGCAAGCCTGGCGGGGGGGCCAGATACGCAGTATTTT
>NA|TRBV7-2|TRBJ2-7|NA
CASSLVRGGSSYEQYF
TGTGCCAGCAGCTTAGTGAGGGGGGGGAGCTCCTACGAGCAGTACTTC
>NA|TRBV5-1|TRBJ2-5|TRBD1
CASPQGAPETQYF
TGCGCCAGCCCACAGGGGGCGCCGGAGACCCAGTACTTC
>once|TRBV11-2|TRBJ1-1|TRBD1
CASSLRLRDRGGYTEAFF
TGTGCCAGCAGCTTACGTCTGCGGGACAGAGGGGGATACACTGAAGCTTTCTTT
>NA|TRBV24-1|TRBJ1-2|NA
CATSDGRLPLRGGAGGYTF
TGTGCCACCAGTGATGGCCGCTTGCCGTTACGGGGGGGCGCGGGTGGCTACACCTTC
>NA|TRBV9|TRBJ2-3|TRBD2
CASSVLAGGHADTQYF
TGTGCCAGCAGCGTTTTAGCGGGGGGGCATGCAGATACGCAGTATTTT
>NA|TRBV7-2|TRBJ2-7|TRBD2
CASSLTSGGEQYF
TGTGCCAGCAGCTTAACTAGCGGGGGCGAGCAGTACTTC
>once|TRBV11-2|TRBJ2-5|NA
CASSSSQGRQETQYF
TGTGCCAGCAGCTCCTCCCAAGGGAGGCAAGAGACCCAGTACTTC
>NA|TRBV30|TRBJ2-3|NA
CAWSVGGAADTQYF
TGTGCCTGGAGTGTAGGGGGGGCGGCAGATACGCAGTATTTT
>NA|TRBV24-1|TRBJ2-1|TRBD2
CATSDPQRGGGYNEQFF
TGTGCCACCAGTGACCCCCAGAGAGGCGGGGGGTACAATGAGCAGTTCTTC
>once|TRBV5-8|TRBJ2-3|NA
CASSLGAAGRTDTQYF
TGTGCCAGCAGCTTGGGGGCGGCAGGGAGGACAGATACGCAGTATTTT
>NA|TRBV5-6|TRBJ2-3|TRBD1
CASSLWTGGTDTQYF
TGTGCCAGCAGCTTATGGACAGGGGGCACAGATACGCAGTATTTT
>NA|TRBV7-9|TRBJ2-3|NA
CASSAGAGTDTQYF
TGTGCCAGCAGCGCAGGGGCTGGCACAGATACGCAGTATTTT
>NA|TRBV5-1|TRBJ1-2|NA
CASSLRSEDGYTF
TGCGCCAGCAGCTTGAGGTCCGAGGATGGCTACACCTTC
>NA|TRBV30|TRBJ2-3|NA
CAWSVLRGSTDTQYF
TGTGCCTGGAGTGTACTTCGAGGGAGCACAGATACGCAGTATTTT
>NA|TRBV4-1|TRBJ1-6|NA
CASSQEPTGSSYNSPLHF
TGCGCCAGCAGCCAAGAACCAACAGGTAGCTCCTATAATTCACCCCTCCACTTT
>NA|TRBV5-6|TRBJ1-2|NA
CASSLAPNGGYTF
TGTGCCAGCAGCTTGGCCCCGAACGGGGGCTACACCTTC